This TCR beta chain emerged from a study of read filtering for tumor transcriptome and immune sequencing. Study summary: The cohort had 17 to 20 men and roughly 13 women aged about 47 to 80, mean roughly 66 years.

Germline CDR1 is LGHDT and CDR2 is YNNKEL (reference sequence). The V and J ends lost 1 base and 2 bases, in that order; junction bases with no gene match: 3. The CDR3 loop spans 17 amino acids. Molecular barcoded adaptors covering alpha/delta and beta/gamma chains were used on 400 ng RNA. TCRdb passed the reads through MiXCR, listing each CDR3 protein once. The sample consists of 65,000 or so distinct CDR3 sequences, around 20% of them appearing once. General study points: The sorted CD138-negative fraction was a mixed bone marrow immune population, not purified T cells.

This clonotype was detected ten times or more. Antigen: not known. The chain links TRBV3-1 to TRBJ2-3, with 13 positions matching TRBD2. The sample was a population of CD138-negative cells sorted from bone marrow. The receptor was isolated from a donor over 35 with multiple myeloma. CDR3 sequence (DNA): TGTGCCAGCAGCCAAGGGACTAGCGGGAGAAACACAGATACGCAGTATTTT. Its protein is CASSQGTSGRNTDTQYF.